The rows below give T cell receptor beta chains drawn from one sample of a study of cytomegalovirus exposure and HLA in healthy donors. Sequencing used immunoSEQ multiplex PCR; TCRdb keeps in-frame clones, though not all of them. This table holds about 330,000 clones, 80% to 90% found once. The sample comprised PBMCs. The origin of the receptors is a woman younger than 35 in good health and CMV-seronegative. Each CDR3 is given with its conserved first and last residue. D genes are given only for firm matches. Where a row states a size, it is once, few, many or the class of an expanded clone; other rows omit it.

.,TRBD2,TRBJ2-7,TRBV15,CATSSSHTSGMLSYEQYF,TGTGCCACCAGCAGTTCTCACACTAGCGGGATGCTGTCCTACGAGCAGTACTTC
.,TRBD2,TRBJ2-7,TRBV4-2,CASSQERLAEGSYEQYF,TGTGCCAGCAGCCAAGAGCGTCTAGCGGAGGGCTCCTACGAGCAGTACTTC
few,.,TRBJ1-2,TRBV18,CASSRGSLNYGYTF,TGTGCCAGCTCACGTGGTAGTTTGAACTATGGCTACACCTTC
.,.,TRBJ2-6,TRBV4-3,CASSQELGQSSGANVLTF,TGCGCCAGCAGCCAAGAGTTAGGACAGAGCTCTGGGGCCAACGTCCTGACTTTC
few,TRBD2,TRBJ2-7,TRBV30,CAWGLAGAYEQYF,TGTGCCTGGGGACTAGCGGGGGCCTACGAGCAGTACTTC
.,.,TRBJ1-5,TRBV6-5,CASSPRQNNQPQHF,TGTGCCAGCAGTCCTCGACAGAACAATCAGCCCCAGCATTTT
.,.,TRBJ2-1,TRBV13,CASSSLGAGKYNEQFF,TGTGCCAGCAGCTCACTAGGGGCGGGGAAATACAATGAGCAGTTCTTC
.,.,TRBJ1-1,TRBV7-9,CASSLSGTEAFF,TGTGCCAGCAGCTTATCGGGGACTGAAGCTTTCTTT
.,TRBD2,TRBJ2-5,TRBV28,CASSGGGSETQYF,TGTGCCAGCAGTGGGGGGGGGAGCGAGACCCAGTACTTC
.,.,TRBJ2-3,TRBV5-1,CASSGGQSTDTQYF,TGCGCCAGCAGCGGCGGGCAGAGCACAGATACGCAGTATTTT
.,TRBD2,TRBJ2-5,TRBV2,CASIGTLTSGSSGETQYF,TGTGCCAGCATCGGAACTCTGACTAGCGGGAGTTCTGGCGAGACCCAGTACTTC
.,.,TRBJ2-5,TRBV7-8,CASSSALGSETQYF,TGTGCCAGCAGCTCAGCTTTAGGGAGCGAGACCCAGTACTTC
once,TRBD2,TRBJ2-1,TRBV4-1,CASSQEGLSGRGYNEQFF,TGCGCCAGCAGCCAAGAAGGATTGAGCGGGAGGGGCTACAATGAGCAGTTCTTC
.,TRBD1,TRBJ2-5,TRBV5-5,CASTLTGQGTYQETQYF,TGTGCCAGCACACTCACGGGACAGGGCACGTACCAAGAGACCCAGTACTTC
.,TRBD2,TRBJ2-7,TRBV9,CASSVEAGAGEQYF,TGTGCCAGCAGCGTAGAAGCGGGAGCGGGGGAGCAGTACTTC
.,.,TRBJ1-2,TRBV7-2,CASIPVGGSNYGYTF,TGTGCCAGCATCCCTGTTGGGGGGTCTAACTATGGCTACACCTTC
.,.,TRBJ1-2,TRBV10-3,CAISENRQNYGYTF,TGTGCCATCAGTGAGAACAGACAAAACTATGGCTACACCTTC
once,TRBD1,TRBJ2-1,TRBV5-4,CASSSGTEPHEQFF,TGTGCCAGCAGCTCCGGGACAGAACCTCATGAGCAGTTCTTC
.,.,TRBJ2-7,TRBV7-2,CASSPTKPLTYEQYF,TGTGCCAGCAGCCCCACTAAACCCCTTACCTACGAGCAGTACTTC